The present T cell receptor (beta chain) was sequenced within a study of blood T cell repertoires in COVID-19. Study at large: Sites in the United States, Italy and Spain provided acute and convalescent COVID-19 samples. The analysed material was cDNA or gDNA that came from T cells, B-cell-depleted T cells, or PBMCs.

From germline, CDR1 is MNHNS and CDR2 SASEGT. The V end was cut by 1 base, the J end by 4 bases, with 13 bases between. The CDR3 is 15 amino acids. Per the original data handling: It was from reference gene primer amplification that nucleated cell counts were estimated. Clones were sequenced by immunoSEQ multiplex PCR, and TCRdb holds only the in-frame ones, with some missing. The V and J calls and clone size come from that table; D and trimming were worked out from the DNA. Of about 250,000 clones listed, roughly 85% were seen once; the top ten hold 5% to 6.5%. This sequence was found in a man aged 50-60 years with active or convalescent COVID-19. The sample was peripheral blood. The V gene is TRBV6-1, the J gene TRBJ1-2; tentatively, D is TRBD1 (5 bases). For the CDR3, the DNA is TGTGCCAGCAGTGAAGGGGAAGGGACTTTCTATGGCTACACCTTC. It yields the protein CASSEGEGTFYGYTF.